These 23 T cell receptor beta chains originate from one sample sequenced in a study of cytomegalovirus exposure and HLA in healthy donors (dated by TCRdb to about 2017). The receptor library was made with the immunoSEQ multiplex PCR assay. For the multiplex PCR, a mixture combining 60 forward primers for TCR Vbeta segments and 13 reverse primers for TCR Jbeta segments was used. TCRdb limited this immuneACCESS table to in-frame rearrangements with V and J called. A share of clones is missing; checked studies link under half to unresolved V genes, and the rest is unexplained. The sample data list about 120,000 clones, and approximately 75% of these were observed just once. The top ten clones comprise more than 3% of the sample. Sequences were obtained from PBMCs. These receptors were obtained from a woman aged 45-59 years in good health and CMV-seronegative.

CDR3 sequence (DNA): TGTGCCAGCAGGAATCGGGACACTGAAGCTTTCTTT. Translation gives CASRNRDTEAFF. V is TRBV21-1 and J is TRBJ1-1. TRBV21-1 is a documented pseudogene. CDR3 length equals 12 residues.

The chain combines TRBV27 with TRBJ2-7; TRBD2 matches 11 bases. With V trimmed by 5 bases and J by 6 bases, 6 bases remained unmatched. The CDR3 is 14 amino acids. Per germline, CDR1 MNHEY and CDR2 SMNVEV (reference sequence). DNA of the CDR3: TGTGCCAGCAGTCTTACTAGCGGGAGTGGCGAGCAGTACTTC. Residues: CASSLTSGSGEQYF.

This clone appeared once. The rearrangement links TRBV28 to TRBJ1-2, with a tentative D call TRBD1 (6 bases). V was clipped by 5 bases and J by 2 bases, with 15 bases between them. Germline assignment: CDR1 MDHEN and CDR2 SYDVKM. CDR3 length: 15 residues. Here the CDR3 reads CASSTGQPGNYGYTF. CDR3 bases: TGTGCCAGCAGTACCGGACAGCCGGGCAACTATGGCTACACCTTC.

The table lists this clone with a few counts. The rearrangement uses TRBV15 and TRBJ2-7; possible D gene TRBD2, 5 bases. Deletions cut 0 bases from V and 5 bases from J, with 17 bases between. Germline V gene data show CDR1 as LNHNV and CDR2 as YYDKDF (reference sequence). CDR3 length: 16 amino acids. In nucleotides, the CDR3 is TGTGCCACCAGCAGAGATGCGACGGGAAGGATCCACGAGCAGTACTTC. It is translated as CATSRDATGRIHEQYF. The complete variable domain, with remaining parts taken from reference TRBV15 and TRBJ2-7, reads DAMVIQNPRYQVTQFGKPVTLSCSQTLNHNVMYWYQQKSSQAPKLLFHYYDKDFNNEADTPDNFQSRRPNTSFCFLDIRSPGLGDTAMYLCATSRDATGRIHEQYFGPGTRLTVT.

The J gene is TRBJ1-2, the V gene TRBV28; D gene unclear. The germline CDR1 and CDR2 sequences are MDHEN and SYDVKM. This CDR3 region has 11 residues. V gave up 6 bases and J gave up 7 bases, with 9 bases separating them. Written as DNA, the CDR3 is TGTGCCAGCAGATCCCAGGCTGGCTACACCTTC. The encoded protein is CASRSQAGYTF.

This chain joins TRBV4-2 and TRBJ1-1; a possible D gene is TRBD1 (5 bases). This CDR3 contains 15 residues. CDR1 and CDR2 from the germline V gene are LGHNA and YNFKEQ. Trimming took 5 bases from V and 4 from J, leaving 17 bases between them. CDR3 sequence reads: CASSIRGEAGTEAFF. Written as DNA, the CDR3 is TGTGCCAGCAGCATCCGGGGGGAGGCGGGCACTGAAGCTTTCTTT.

J is TRBJ1-5 and V is TRBV28, with D hard to call. V was clipped by 4 bases and J by 2 bases, with 12 bases between them. CDR1 is MDHEN, CDR2 SYDVKM, per germline. CDR3 size: 15 residues. The CDR3 is CASSSGGFGNQPQHF. Written as DNA, the CDR3 is TGTGCCAGCAGTTCCGGAGGGTTCGGCAATCAGCCCCAGCATTTT.

The rearrangement uses TRBV11-2 and TRBJ1-1, with 7 bases fitting TRBD1. The V gene end was trimmed by 1 base and the J gene end by 0 bases; junction bases not matched to a gene: 2. CDR1 is SGHAT, CDR2 FQNNGV, per germline. The CDR3 has 15 residues. CDR3 amino acids: CASSLGQGMNTEAFF. The CDR3 DNA reads TGTGCCAGCAGCTTAGGACAGGGTATGAACACTGAAGCTTTCTTT.

This clone was found a few times. V gene TRBV9 combines with J gene TRBJ1-1; D perhaps matches TRBD1 (5 bases). V lost 5 bases, J lost 5 bases, and 19 bases lay in between. Germline assignment: CDR1 SGDLS and CDR2 YYNGEE. The CDR3 spans 15 residues. The CDR3 DNA follows: TGTGCCAGCAGGCCGTTTGGGGGGATCGGAACTGAAGCTTTCTTT. Its translation: CASRPFGGIGTEAFF.

This clone has only a few counts. The V call is TRBV7-2, the J call TRBJ2-1; a weak D match, TRBD1 (5 bases). Germline V CDR1 and CDR2: SGHTA, FQGNSA. The germline V and J ends were trimmed by 4 bases and 4 bases, with 14 bases remaining between them. The CDR3 spans 15 residues. The CDR3 nucleotides read TGTGCCAGCAGCTCGACAGCCAATTCATACAATGAGCAGTTCTTC. It yields the protein CASSSTANSYNEQFF.

The chain combines TRBV19 with TRBJ2-5, with TRBD1 matching over 7 bases. The V gene's germline CDR1 is LNHDA and CDR2 SQIVND (reference sequence). V trimming: 4 bases; J trimming: 5 bases; junction bases outside the gene matches: 7. The CDR3 totals 14 residues. The CDR3 is CASSTHRGTETQYF. The CDR3, as DNA: TGTGCCAGTAGTACCCACAGGGGAACGGAGACCCAGTACTTC. The full variable domain, with the rest looked up from reference TRBV19 and TRBJ2-5, is DGGITQSPKYLFRKEGQNVTLSCEQNLNHDAMYWYRQDPGQGLRLIYYSQIVNDFQKGDIAEGYSVSREKKESFPLTVTSAQKNPTAFYLCASSTHRGTETQYFGPGTRLLVL.

J is TRBJ2-2 and V is TRBV5-8, with 11 bases matching TRBD1. The CDR3 is 18 residues long. Looked up from germline, CDR1 is SGHTS and CDR2 is YDEGEE. V lost 5 bases to trimming and J lost 7 bases; unmatched junction nucleotides: 16. The CDR3 nucleotides read TGTGCCAGCAGAATCACCGCCGGGACAGGGGGTAACGTCGGGGAGCTGTTTTTT. Its protein is CASRITAGTGGNVGELFF.

This chain uses TRBV5-4 with TRBJ2-3; 8 nucleotides align to TRBD2. This CDR3 is built from 15 residues. With V trimmed by 4 bases and J by 5 bases, 9 bases remained unmatched. CDR1 is SGHNT and CDR2 is YYREEE in the germline V gene (reference sequence). DNA for the CDR3: TGTGCCAGCAGCCAATTTAGCGGGATGTTAGATACGCAGTATTTT. Residues: CASSQFSGMLDTQYF. Together with reference TRBV5-4 and TRBJ2-3, the CDR3 gives the full variable domain: ETGVTQSPTHLIKTRGQQVTLRCSSQSGHNTVSWYQQALGQGPQFIFQYYREEENGRGNFPPRFSGLQFPNYSSELNVNALELDDSALYLCASSQFSGMLDTQYFGPGTRLTVL.

V gene TRBV5-4 combines with J gene TRBJ2-2; the match to TRBD2 covers 8 bases. The J segment lost 0 bases and the V segment lost 4 bases, leaving 2 bases of the junction unmatched. CDR3 length: 15 residues. CDR1 is SGHNT and CDR2 is YYREEE in the germline V gene (reference sequence). The chain's CDR3 is CASSATSANTGELFF. Here the CDR3 DNA reads TGTGCCAGCAGCGCGACTAGCGCGAACACCGGGGAGCTGTTTTTT.

This clone was seen a few times. The rearrangement joins TRBV6-1 to TRBJ1-2, with D unresolved. The V gene's germline CDR1 is MNHNS and CDR2 SASEGT. V lost 3 bases and J lost 4, with 12 bases in between. The CDR3 extends over 14 amino acids. The CDR3 region is CASSDYLVSYGYTF. The CDR3 DNA follows: TGTGCCAGCAGTGATTATTTGGTCAGCTATGGCTACACCTTC.

This clone was observed once. The gene calls are TRBV6-4 and TRBJ1-5; unclear D gene. The germline V gene encodes CDR1 MRHNA and CDR2 SNTAGT. The V end lost 3 bases, the J end lost 2 bases, and 8 bases lay between the germline ends. This CDR3 has 14 amino acids. CDR3: CASSETGGNQPQHF. CDR3 DNA sequence: TGTGCCAGCAGTGAGACCGGGGGCAATCAGCCCCAGCATTTT.

This rearrangement joins TRBV4-1 to TRBJ2-7; TRBD2 might be the D (6 bases). V was shortened by 0 bases and J by 4 bases, with 19 bases between the two germline ends. The CDR3 extends over 17 amino acids. In germline, CDR1 is MGHRA, CDR2 YSYEKL. Here the CDR3 DNA reads TGCGCCAGCAGCCAAGAAAGTGGGGCGGGGTGGGGTTACGAGCAGTACTTC. This translates into CASSQESGAGWGYEQYF.

The chain is built from TRBV21-1 and TRBJ1-3; the table's D call, TRBD1, was not checked against the DNA. TRBV21-1 is described as a pseudogene. This CDR3 region has 15 residues. The CDR3 DNA follows: TGTGCCAGCAGCAAAAGGGGCAGCTCTGGAAACACCATATATTTT. Protein sequence: CASSKRGSSGNTIYF.

The gene calls are TRBV6-5 and TRBJ1-2; D possibly corresponds to TRBD1 (5 bases). In germline, CDR1 is MNHEY, CDR2 SVGAGI. The V end lost 11 bases, the J end lost 2 bases, and 12 bases lay between the germline ends. This CDR3 contains 12 residues. CDR3: CAGGRENYGYTF. As DNA, the CDR3 is TGTGCCGGGGGGAGGGAGAACTATGGCTACACCTTC.

The chain combines TRBV30 with TRBJ2-1, with D possibly being TRBD2 (6 bases). Germline V gives CDR1 GTSNPN, CDR2 SVGIG (reference sequence). The V gene lost 4 bases and the J gene lost 6 bases, with 16 bases spanning the gap. This CDR3 contains 14 residues. CDR3 sequence reads: CAWTIAPGSNEQFF. CDR3 coding DNA: TGTGCCTGGACCATCGCCCCCGGGAGCAATGAGCAGTTCTTC.

This chain joins TRBV6-1 and TRBJ1-4; D is perhaps TRBD1 (6 bases). This CDR3 region has 13 residues. Trimming removed 1 base at V and 6 bases at J, with 6 bases between. Looked up from germline, CDR1 is MNHNS and CDR2 is SASEGT. The CDR3 here is CASSEDRDEKLFF. The CDR3 DNA reads as TGTGCCAGCAGTGAAGACAGGGATGAAAAACTGTTTTTT.

The CDR3 reads CASSPDRGPYEQYF. CDR3 in DNA: TGTGCCAGCAGCCCCGACAGGGGGCCCTACGAGCAGTACTTC. The chain employs TRBV7-9 and TRBJ2-5; 10 positions agree with TRBD1. The J call may be wrong; the DNA end is better matched by TRBJ2-7. The CDR3 runs 14 residues. CDR1 SEHNR and CDR2 FQNEAQ come from the germline V gene (reference sequence).

The chain is built from TRBV19 and TRBJ1-2; D is ambiguous. CDR1 is LNHDA, CDR2 SQIVND, per germline (reference sequence). V lost 11 bases, J lost 5 bases, and 12 bases lay in between. This CDR3 comprises 11 residues. The CDR3 protein is CAVGPYYGYTF. The DNA for the CDR3 is TGTGCCGTGGGCCCCTATTATGGCTACACCTTC.